This entry lists 24 T cell receptor beta chains sequenced from one sample in a study of T cell repertoires in cytomegalovirus infection. One entry per CDR3 protein results from TCRdb running MiXCR on the reads. The data show about 310,000 distinct CDR3 sequences, just under 25% seen once. Which antigens these TCRs recognize remains unknown. This sample comprised cultured PBMCs, obtained from culture after CMV antigen stimulation. The receptors originated from a human donor in good health (CMV status not recorded). Some clones in this sample may be carry-over from other donors' samples.

This clonotype was counted at least ten times. The V and J genes are TRBV11-3 and TRBJ2-1; D not certain. CDR3 length: 17 amino acids. Germline-derived CDR1 and CDR2 are SGHNT and YENEEA. Between the trimmed V and J ends, which lost 0 bases and 3 bases, there was a span of 15 bases. CDR3 sequence reads: CASSLDYRQPYYNEQFF. The CDR3 DNA is TGTGCCAGCAGCTTAGATTATCGCCAGCCCTACTACAATGAGCAGTTCTTC.

This clonotype was counted at least ten times. The rearrangement uses TRBV7-2 and TRBJ1-1; D call uncertain. Germline V CDR1 and CDR2: SGHTA, FQGNSA. Deletions cut 5 bases from V and 2 bases from J, with 18 bases between. The CDR3 has 16 residues. CDR3 amino acids: CASSPQAGWPNTEAFF. The CDR3 DNA reads as TGTGCCAGCAGCCCCCAGGCGGGGTGGCCTAACACTGAAGCTTTCTTT.

The chain links TRBV28 to TRBJ1-1, with D hard to call. CDR3 length: 12 amino acids. In germline, CDR1 is MDHEN, CDR2 SYDVKM. V lost 9 bases and J 1 base, leaving 9 bases between the germline ends. This chain's CDR3 is CASKTANTEAFF. The CDR3 DNA reads as TGTGCCAGTAAGACGGCGAACACTGAAGCTTTCTTT.

A note on this clonotype: A single base separates this from a much larger clone, so it may be a read error. V is TRBV20-1 and J is TRBJ2-7; a weak D match, TRBD1 (5 bases). Germline-derived CDR1 and CDR2 are DFQATT and SNEGSKA (reference sequence). This CDR3 is built from 16 residues. Written as DNA, the CDR3 is TGCAGTGCTAGAGCCTCCGATATGGGGCAGGGTTACGAGCAGCACGTC. Its translation is CSARASDMGQGYEQHV.

The sample holds a few counts of this clonotype. J is TRBJ2-7 and V is TRBV7-2; 9 bases map to TRBD2. V lost 5 bases to trimming and J lost 6 bases; unmatched junction nucleotides: 14. Looked up from germline, CDR1 is SGHTA and CDR2 is FQGNSA. This CDR3 comprises 16 residues. This chain's CDR3 is CASSAFIGTSSLEQYF. The CDR3 DNA sequence: TGTGCCAGCAGCGCCTTTATCGGGACTAGCAGTCTCGAGCAGTACTTC.

This clonotype has a count of ten or more. The rearrangement joins TRBV7-2 to TRBJ1-6; perhaps TRBD1 as D (6 bases). The CDR3 is 15 amino acids. V lost 5 bases to trimming and J lost 7 bases, with 15 bases between them. CDR1 and CDR2 (germline): SGHTA, FQGNSA. CDR3 protein: CASSRQTGDNSPLHF. The CDR3 region has the DNA TGTGCCAGCAGCCGCCAGACAGGCGACAATTCACCCCTCCACTTT.

As for this clonotype: An end of the junction does not agree with germline; a read error may underlie this. J is TRBJ2-1 and V is TRBV7-6; 13 bases are a match to TRBD2. This CDR3 is 17 amino acids long. Germline V gene data show CDR1 as SGHVS and CDR2 as FNYEAQ. CDR3: CASSLRTSGRGMDEQFF. In DNA, the CDR3 is TGTGCTAGCAGCTTACGGACTAGCGGGAGAGGTATGGATGAGCAGTTCTTC.

For the CDR3, the DNA is TGTGCCAGCAGCCAGATCGCGGCTTATGGCTACACCTTC. Translated: CASSQIAAYGYTF. This chain links TRBV7-9 with TRBJ1-2; D gene unclear. Germline CDR1 is SEHNR and CDR2 is FQNEAQ (reference sequence). The length of the CDR3 is 13 residues. V lost 5 bases, J lost 5 bases, and 12 bases lay in between.

This clonotype was counted ten times or more. This chain connects TRBV6-1 to TRBJ1-1, with D possibly TRBD1 on 5 matching bases. The CDR3 covers 16 residues. Looked up from germline, CDR1 is MNHNS and CDR2 is SASEGT. V was cut by 5 bases and J by 4 bases, with 20 bases left in between. The CDR3 nucleotides read TGTGCCAGCAGTTATAGGAGCAGGGTTCGGGGCACTGAAGCTTTCTTT. Its translation: CASSYRSRVRGTEAFF.

The CDR3 coding sequence is TGCAGTGCTAGAGCAAGTAACAGGGATTACGGTGAGCAGTTCTTC. Translating it yields CSARASNRDYGEQFF. This sequence joins TRBV20-1 and TRBJ2-1, with D perhaps TRBD1 (6 bases). Germline V lookup: CDR1 DFQATT, CDR2 SNEGSKA (reference sequence). The V end lost 1 base, the J end lost 9 bases, and 19 bases lay between the germline ends. The CDR3 sequence is 15 residues long.

This clonotype was seen a handful of times. This sequence joins TRBV12-3 or TRBV12-4 and TRBJ1-2; 7 nucleotides align to TRBD1. With 6 bases clipped from V and 8 bases from J, the junction kept 12 bases outside the gene matches. This CDR3 has 14 residues. This CDR3 is CASRRDSLFGGYTF. The CDR3 DNA is TGTGCCAGCAGACGGGACAGCCTATTTGGGGGCTACACCTTC.

This clonotype showed up many times. CDR3: CASALTSGYAGELFF. CDR3 DNA sequence: TGTGCTAGTGCCCTGACTAGCGGGTACGCCGGGGAGCTGTTTTTT. The chain is built from TRBV12-5 and TRBJ2-2; 10 nucleotides agree with TRBD2. Germline V CDR1 and CDR2: LGHNT, FRNRAP. CDR3 length: 15 amino acids. The J segment lost 6 bases and the V segment lost 7 bases, leaving 8 bases of the junction unmatched.

This chain links TRBV5-4 with TRBJ1-6; maybe TRBD1 (6 bases). Trimming removed 4 bases at V and 5 bases at J, with 13 bases between. Per germline, CDR1 SGHNT and CDR2 YYREEE (reference sequence). This CDR3 is 15 amino acids long. Here the CDR3 reads CASSQGGRNNSPLHF. CDR3 coding DNA: TGTGCCAGCAGCCAAGGGGGACGGAATAATTCACCCCTCCACTTT.

This sequence joins TRBV7-6 and TRBJ1-1, with a tentative D call TRBD1 (6 bases). This CDR3 comprises 15 residues. Germline assignment: CDR1 SGHVS and CDR2 FNYEAQ. Deletions cut 1 base from V and 0 bases from J, with 9 bases between. CDR3 protein: CASSLEGGLNTEAFF. CDR3 coding DNA: TGTGCCAGCAGCTTAGAGGGGGGCCTGAACACTGAAGCTTTCTTT.

This clonotype was seen ten or more times. The rearrangement joins TRBV7-9 to TRBJ2-5; D gene ambiguous. The CDR3 contains 13 residues. Germline lookup yields CDR1 SEHNR and CDR2 FQNEAQ (reference sequence). Trimming stripped 3 bases from V and 2 bases from J, with 7 bases between. The CDR3, as DNA: TGTGCCAGCAGCTTCTTGGAGCAAGAGACCCAGTACTTC. This translates into CASSFLEQETQYF.

There are many counts of this clonotype. This sequence joins TRBV7-6 and TRBJ2-1; 9 positions agree with TRBD2. After removal of 1 base from V and 8 bases from J, the junction contained 6 bases not matched to a gene. The germline V gene has CDR1 SGHVS and CDR2 FNYEAQ. The CDR3 covers 15 residues. The CDR3 reads CASSLEASGTYEQFF. CDR3 DNA sequence: TGTGCCAGCAGCTTAGAGGCTAGCGGGACCTATGAGCAGTTCTTC.

This clonotype was detected ten times or more. The V gene is TRBV7-2, the J gene TRBJ2-2, with a possible D match to TRBD2 (6 bases). V gave up 6 bases and J gave up 4 bases, with 15 bases separating them. The CDR3 loop spans 15 amino acids. Germline V lookup: CDR1 SGHTA, CDR2 FQGNSA. The CDR3 nucleotides are TGTGCCAGCAGACGGGACTCCATGGGCACCGGGGAGCTGTTTTTT. Protein: CASRRDSMGTGELFF.

This clonotype was seen a single time. The chain uses TRBV5-1 and TRBJ2-5; 9 bases align to TRBD2. V was pared by 0 bases and J by 2 bases, with 5 bases of the junction left unmatched. The germline V gene encodes CDR1 SGHRS and CDR2 YFSETQ. The CDR3 is made up of 16 amino acids. CDR3 sequence (DNA): TGCGCCAGCAGCTTGGGTGGAGCGGGAGGACAAGAGACCCAGTACTTC. Residues: CASSLGGAGGQETQYF.

This clonotype was found many times. The genes are TRBV10-3 and TRBJ2-1; 16 nucleotides align to TRBD2. V lost 8 bases and J lost 7; bases outside the gene matches: 11. CDR1 and CDR2 (germline): ENHRY, SYGVKD. This CDR3 contains 17 residues. CDR3 protein: CAIGMGLAGGMGNEQFF. The CDR3 DNA reads as TGTGCCATCGGTATGGGACTAGCGGGAGGGATGGGGAATGAGCAGTTCTTC.

This clonotype was picked up many times. The J gene is TRBJ2-1, the V gene TRBV12-3 or TRBV12-4; D not resolved. Trimming removed 8 bases at V and 4 bases at J, with 9 bases between. The CDR3 has 12 amino acids. The CDR3 sequence: CASGPSYNEQFF. In DNA, the CDR3 is TGTGCCAGCGGACCCTCGTACAATGAGCAGTTCTTC.

The chain uses TRBV7-9 and TRBJ2-1; possibly TRBD2 for D (7 bases). Germline CDR1 is SEHNR and CDR2 is FQNEAQ (reference sequence). V was pared by 5 bases and J by 9 bases, with 11 bases between. The CDR3 runs to 12 residues. The CDR3 loop reads CASSPGGVEQFF. In DNA form, the CDR3 reads TGTGCCAGCAGCCCGGGGGGCGTTGAGCAGTTCTTC.

This clonotype was observed a handful of times. This sequence joins TRBV4-3 and TRBJ2-5, with D possibly called TRBD1 or TRBD2 (6 bases each). In germline, CDR1 is LGHNA, CDR2 YSLEER. CDR3 size: 15 residues. Trimming took off 0 bases at V and 4 bases at J, with 12 bases between the two ends. The CDR3 DNA reads TGCGCCAGCAGCCAAGATCGCCGGGGGCTAGAGACCCAGTACTTC. Encoded protein: CASSQDRRGLETQYF.

This clonotype was detected only a few times. The rearrangement links TRBV7-9 to TRBJ2-3; D unclear. Germline-derived CDR1 and CDR2 are SEHNR and FQNEAQ (reference sequence). The V end lost 0 bases, the J end lost 7 bases, and 11 bases lay between the germline ends. The CDR3 runs 14 residues. The CDR3 reads CASSLAVRTHTQYF. The CDR3 DNA reads TGTGCCAGCAGCTTAGCGGTCCGGACCCATACGCAGTATTTT.

This clonotype was recorded a few times. V is TRBV11-2 and J is TRBJ2-7; no clear D. Looked up from germline, CDR1 is SGHAT and CDR2 is FQNNGV. The CDR3 has 11 amino acids. V gave up 10 bases and J gave up 6 bases, with 13 bases separating them. Written as DNA, the CDR3 is TGTGCCATCCGGGTCTTCGGCGAGCAGTACGTC. Its translation is CAIRVFGEQYV.